This TCR beta chain was captured in a study of identical twins. TCRdb re-derived calls from the 5' RACE reads in MiXCR, one entry per CDR3 protein. The sample contains about 480,000 distinct CDR3 sequences, 13% to 15% of which appear only once. All donors were healthy, and all were Caucasian. After removal of 11 bases from V and 6 bases from J, the junction contained 20 bases not matched to a gene. The length of the CDR3 is 16 residues. Germline lookup yields CDR1 MNHEY and CDR2 SMNVEV (reference sequence). These data were also reused for a study on yellow fever vaccine responses in identical twins.

Sequenced material: CD4+ T cells sorted from blood. The V gene is TRBV27, the J gene TRBJ2-7, with 9 bases matching TRBD1. The receptor was isolated from a woman between 18 and 29 years old in good health. The CDR3 sequence is CAVRRDRALGGSEQYF. CDR3 nucleotide sequence: TGTGCCGTCAGGCGGGACAGGGCTCTCGGGGGGTCCGAGCAGTACTTC.